These T cell receptor beta chains were read from a single sample in a study of T-cell memory formation after mild COVID-19. MiXCR, run by TCRdb on the 5' RACE reads, gives a single entry per CDR3 protein. The top ten clones hold about 2.1% of a sample with approximately 150,000 distinct CDR3 sequences, less than 20% of them seen once. The sequenced material came from PBMCs or a T cell subset sorted from them (not recorded which). Receptor source: an adult woman who had mild COVID-19 (a few samples of this study predate the infection). Cell type and time point are not known. Both conserved end residues are part of each CDR3. Each record gives: D gene, J gene, clone size, CDR3 length, V gene, CDR3 protein, CDR3 DNA. The D gene is left open where the match is weak. Expanded clones get a size class; other rows say once, few or many, or leave the size out.

TRBD2 | TRBJ2-1 | few | 18 | TRBV10-3 | CAISDALGASGTINEQFF | TGTGCCATCAGTGACGCCCTAGGGGCTAGCGGAACAATTAATGAGCAGTTCTTC
NA | TRBJ1-1 | once | 17 | TRBV5-1 | CASSLDGQGRTQLGAFF | TGCGCCAGCAGCTTGGACGGACAAGGCCGTACCCAACTGGGAGCTTTCTTT
NA | TRBJ1-5 | NA | 14 | TRBV20-1 | CSARDSAWNQPQHF | TGCAGTGCTAGAGATTCGGCGTGGAATCAGCCCCAGCATTTT
TRBD1 | TRBJ2-1 | NA | 15 | TRBV20-1 | CSARPPGQGENEQFF | TGCAGTGCTAGACCGCCGGGACAGGGTGAAAATGAGCAGTTCTTC
NA | TRBJ2-6 | NA | 14 | TRBV5-1 | CASSPGNPMGVLTF | TGCGCCAGCAGTCCCGGGAACCCGATGGGCGTCCTGACTTTC
NA | TRBJ2-1 | NA | 13 | TRBV7-3 | CASSLRGADEQFF | TGTGCCAGCAGCTTGAGGGGGGCGGATGAGCAGTTCTTC
NA | TRBJ1-2 | NA | 16 | TRBV10-3 | CAISAKGTGGSYGYTF | TGTGCCATCAGTGCCAAGGGGACCGGTGGGTCGTATGGCTACACCTTC
TRBD1 | TRBJ1-2 | few | 13 | TRBV5-1 | CASSPGTAYGYTF | TGCGCCAGCAGCCCCGGGACAGCCTATGGCTACACCTTC
NA | TRBJ2-1 | NA | 11 | TRBV10-3 | CAISIGFEQFF | TGTGCCATCAGTATCGGCTTTGAGCAGTTCTTC
TRBD1 | TRBJ2-1 | few | 19 | TRBV7-2 | CASSSRRDRANLLYNEQFF | TGTGCCAGCAGCTCTCGCCGGGACAGGGCTAATCTTCTCTACAATGAGCAGTTCTTC
NA | TRBJ2-5 | few | 13 | TRBV15 | CATGRDKRETQYF | TGTGCCACCGGGCGGGATAAGCGGGAGACCCAGTACTTC
NA | TRBJ2-2 | NA | 13 | TRBV12-3/TRBV12-4 | CASTHPNTGELFF | TGTGCCAGCACCCACCCGAACACCGGGGAGCTGTTTTTT
TRBD1 | TRBJ2-2 | NA | 16 | TRBV4-3 | CASSQEPRGPNGELFF | TGCGCCAGCAGCCAAGAACCCAGGGGGCCGAACGGGGAGCTGTTTTTT
NA | TRBJ1-2 | NA | 15 | TRBV4-1 | CASSQGHSANYGYTF | TGCGCCAGCAGCCAAGGACATTCAGCTAACTATGGCTACACCTTC